This TCR beta chain is drawn from a study of blood T cells in healthy people across ages. Points from the study as a whole: Correlation between TCR beta diversity and naive T cell percentage was strong.

PCR was performed a second time for about 7 to 11 cycles using a sample-barcoded 5' primer and a J-beta primer mix. TCRdb re-called the 5' RACE reads with MiXCR, one entry per CDR3 protein. The table has about 280,000 distinct CDR3 sequences, less than 30% seen once. Regarding this clonotype: Its antigen remains unknown. The junction departs from the called germline gene at one end, perhaps through a read error.

Per the germline V gene, CDR1 is SGHTA and CDR2 is FQGNSA. The CDR3 is made up of 13 amino acids. The sequence was collected from a woman aged 70-85 years in good health. V is TRBV7-2 and J is TRBJ1-5, with TRBD1 as a possible D gene (5 bases). The specimen was blood. Here the CDR3 reads CASSLGGKQPQHF. As DNA, the CDR3 is TGTGCCAGCAGCTTAGGGGGCAAACAGCCCCAGCATTTT.